Below are 25 T cell receptor beta chains sequenced from a single sample in a study of blood T cell repertoires in COVID-19. Profiled with immunoSEQ multiplex PCR; TCRdb holds only in-frame clones, not every one. The sample shows over 100,000 clones, roughly 88% of them seen only once. The specimen sequenced was peripheral blood. The receptors were sampled from a man aged 45-60 years with acute or convalescent COVID-19.

The CDR3 DNA is TGTGCCAGCAGTTGGAGTATCTCTGGAAACACCATATATTTT. Its translation is CASSWSISGNTIYF. V is TRBV6-2 or TRBV6-3 and J is TRBJ1-3; D remains unclear. V was trimmed by 4 bases and J by 0 bases, leaving 7 bases between them. Per germline, CDR1 MNHEY and CDR2 SVGEGT. The CDR3 has 14 residues.

In the case of this clone: Other DNA variants within this sample encode the same CDR3. The rearrangement uses TRBV18 and TRBJ2-3; no clear D gene. This CDR3 region has 12 residues. Germline V gene lookup returns CDR1 KGHSH and CDR2 LQKENI. V lost 3 bases and J 2 bases, leaving 3 bases between the germline ends. The CDR3 loop reads CASSPSTDTQYF. CDR3 sequence (DNA): TGTGCCAGCTCACCCTCCACAGATACGCAGTATTTT.

In regard to this clone: The junction shows a germline mismatch at one end, possibly a read error. The V call is TRBV7-6, the J call TRBJ2-1; 14 bases map to TRBD2. The CDR3 contains 16 residues. Germline V lookup: CDR1 SGHVS, CDR2 FNYEAQ. The CDR3 DNA follows: TGTGCCAGCAGCTTATACCCGACTAGCGGGAGGGCCCTCAAGCTCTTC. This encodes CASSLYPTSGRALKLF.

The genes are TRBV27 and TRBJ1-2; D unclear. Looked up from germline, CDR1 is MNHEY and CDR2 is SMNVEV (reference sequence). Deletions cut 4 bases from V and 4 bases from J, with 13 bases between. CDR3 length equals 14 residues. The CDR3 loop reads CASSSRGNRYGYTF. Here the CDR3 DNA reads TGTGCCAGCAGTTCGCGAGGCAACCGCTATGGCTACACCTTC.

The chain employs TRBV5-4 and TRBJ1-3, with 7 positions matching TRBD1. CDR1 and CDR2 from the germline V gene are SGHNT and YYREEE (reference sequence). With 4 bases clipped from V and 5 bases from J, the junction kept 12 bases outside the gene matches. The CDR3 has 16 residues. The CDR3 region has the DNA TGTGCCAGCAGCCCCCCTGCTGGACAGGTGCGAAACACCATATATTTT. Amino acids: CASSPPAGQVRNTIYF.

The CDR3: CASSTGQGRKNYEQYF. The CDR3 DNA reads TGTGCCAGTAGTACGGGACAGGGGCGCAAGAACTACGAGCAGTACTTC. This chain connects TRBV19 to TRBJ2-7; TRBD1 aligns across 10 bases. The germline V gene has CDR1 LNHDA and CDR2 SQIVND (reference sequence). J was trimmed by 3 bases and V by 4 bases; bases with no gene match: 9. This CDR3 has 16 amino acids.

The rearrangement uses TRBV6-5 and TRBJ2-1; TRBD2 is a possible D gene (5 bases). This CDR3 contains 15 residues. Per germline, CDR1 MNHEY and CDR2 SVGAGI. The V end was cut by 4 bases, the J end by 0 bases, with 10 bases between. The CDR3 protein is CASSSLGSSYNEQFF. DNA of the CDR3: TGTGCCAGCAGTTCGTTGGGGAGCTCCTACAATGAGCAGTTCTTC.

The chain carries TRBV27 and TRBJ2-5; D uncertain. The CDR3 loop spans 11 amino acids. The germline V and J ends were trimmed by 6 bases and 6 bases, with 8 bases remaining between them. In germline, CDR1 is MNHEY, CDR2 SMNVEV (reference sequence). CDR3 DNA: TGTGCCAGCAGCCTGGGCAAGACCCAGTACTTC. It is translated as CASSLGKTQYF.

V usage is TRBV2 and J usage is TRBJ2-1; TRBD2 might be the D (5 bases). Trimming left V 4 bases short and J 7 bases short, with 23 bases between. This CDR3 region has 17 residues. Per the germline V gene, CDR1 is SNHLY and CDR2 is FYNNEI. The CDR3 nucleotides are TGTGCCAGCAGTGGGGTAGATGGCACAGTAGGCGGGAATGAGCAGTTCTTC. Translation gives CASSGVDGTVGGNEQFF.

This clone showed up just once. The chain employs TRBV7-9 and TRBJ1-4; D not resolved. Trimming stripped 1 base from V and 8 bases from J, with 14 bases between. CDR3 size: 15 residues. CDR1 and CDR2 (germline): SEHNR, FQNEAQ (reference sequence). This CDR3 reads CASSLGAAGGEKLFF. The CDR3 DNA follows: TGTGCCAGCAGCTTAGGGGCAGCGGGAGGGGAAAAACTGTTTTTT.

The V gene is TRBV10-2, the J gene TRBJ1-1, with 8 nucleotides matching TRBD1. The CDR3 extends over 19 amino acids. Germline V gives CDR1 WSHSY, CDR2 SAAADI. The trim removed 4 bases at V and 4 bases at J, leaving 20 bases unmatched. As DNA, the CDR3 is TGCGCCAGCAGTGTGGTAGGATTGGACAGGGCGTTAGGAAGCACTGAAGCTTTCTTT. This codes for CASSVVGLDRALGSTEAFF.

For this clone: The junction departs from the called germline gene at one end, perhaps through a read error. The chain couples TRBV7-7 to TRBJ2-2; D is undetermined. Germline V gene data show CDR1 as SSHAT and CDR2 as FNYEAQ (reference sequence). This CDR3 contains 12 residues. CDR3 sequence: CASSPPLGELFF. Here the CDR3 DNA reads TGTGCTAGCAGTCCCCCCCTCGGGGAGCTGTTTTTT.

The chain is built from TRBV15 and TRBJ2-2; 8 bases fit TRBD2. This CDR3 has 14 residues. Germline assignment: CDR1 LNHNV and CDR2 YYDKDF (reference sequence). V shed 5 bases, J shed 7 bases, and the junction held 6 bases outside the gene matches. The CDR3 region is CATSLGGANGELFF. CDR3 bases: TGTGCCACCAGCCTCGGGGGGGCCAACGGGGAGCTGTTTTTT. Using reference TRBV15 and TRBJ2-2 for the parts outside the CDR3, the full variable domain is DAMVIQNPRYQVTQFGKPVTLSCSQTLNHNVMYWYQQKSSQAPKLLFHYYDKDFNNEADTPDNFQSRRPNTSFCFLDIRSPGLGDTAMYLCATSLGGANGELFFGEGSRLTVL.

V gene TRBV5-1 combines with J gene TRBJ2-3, with a tentative D call TRBD2 (6 bases). Trimming took off 4 bases at V and 2 bases at J, with 11 bases between the two ends. The CDR3 extends over 14 amino acids. CDR1 and CDR2 (germline): SGHRS, YFSETQ. In DNA form, the CDR3 reads TGCGCCAGCAGCATCGCGGGATTCACAGATACGCAGTATTTT. Protein: CASSIAGFTDTQYF.

The chain employs TRBV5-4 and TRBJ2-1; D unresolved. The CDR3 is 15 amino acids. Germline V gene sequence: CDR1 SGHNT, CDR2 YYREEE (reference sequence). V gave up 2 bases and J gave up 0 bases, with 9 bases separating them. In DNA, the CDR3 is TGTGCCAGCAGCTTAATGCCGGGCTCCTACAATGAGCAGTTCTTC. This gives the protein CASSLMPGSYNEQFF.

To note about this clone: The identical CDR3 is also encoded by other nucleotide sequences in the sample. The chain recombines TRBV2 with TRBJ1-1; D is unresolved. Germline V gene lookup returns CDR1 SNHLY and CDR2 FYNNEI. This CDR3 is 13 amino acids long. V lost 6 bases, J lost 0 bases, and 8 bases lay in between. CDR3 DNA sequence: TGTGCCAGCAGCCCCGAGATGAACACTGAAGCTTTCTTT. Translation: CASSPEMNTEAFF.

In its sample, this clone was seen a few times. The V and J genes are TRBV7-2 and TRBJ1-2; no clear D. CDR1 is SGHTA and CDR2 is FQGNSA in the germline V gene. The CDR3 has 14 residues. V gave up 1 base and J gave up 7 bases, with 13 bases separating them. The chain's CDR3 is CASSLEVRLGGYTF. The CDR3 DNA follows: TGTGCCAGCAGCTTAGAGGTCAGGCTGGGTGGCTACACCTTC.

V is TRBV7-2 and J is TRBJ1-4, with D perhaps matching TRBD1 (5 bases). This CDR3 has 16 residues. Germline V gives CDR1 SGHTA, CDR2 FQGNSA. V was cut by 5 bases and J by 7 bases, with 20 bases left in between. DNA of the CDR3: TGTGCCAGCAGCCTCCCAGCGGGAGGGGTAGGTGAAAAACTGTTTTTT. Residues: CASSLPAGGVGEKLFF. Filled out from reference TRBV7-2 and TRBJ1-4, the complete variable domain reads GAGVSQSPSNKVTEKGKDVELRCDPISGHTALYWYRQSLGQGLEFLIYFQGNSAPDKSGLPSDRFSAERTGGSVSTLTIQRTQQEDSAVYLCASSLPAGGVGEKLFFGSGTQLSVL.

This sequence joins TRBV2 and TRBJ1-6, with 9 bases lining up with TRBD1. Trimming took 6 bases from V and 7 from J; bases not matched to a gene: 7. CDR1 and CDR2 (germline): SNHLY, FYNNEI. The CDR3 has 15 amino acids. This CDR3 is CASRGQGNGNSPLHF. The CDR3, as DNA: TGTGCCAGCAGAGGACAGGGGAATGGGAATTCACCCCTCCACTTT.

The chain links TRBV24-1 to TRBJ1-1; 9 bases agree with TRBD1. The CDR3 consists of 14 residues. Germline CDR1 is KGHDR and CDR2 is SFDVKD. Trimming took 4 bases from V and 5 from J; bases not matched to a gene: 4. The CDR3 DNA reads as TGTGCCACCAGTGACAACAGGGGGCCGACTGAAGCTTTCTTT. It specifies CATSDNRGPTEAFF.

The chain carries TRBV16 and TRBJ2-3; 7 bases align to TRBD1. Germline-derived CDR1 and CDR2 are KGHSY and FQNENV. V trimming: 4 bases; J trimming: 10 bases; junction bases outside the gene matches: 11. CDR3 length: 14 residues. CDR3 region: CASSLLQGFGPQYF. For the CDR3, the DNA is TGTGCCAGCAGCCTGCTACAGGGGTTTGGCCCGCAGTATTTT. Full variable domain (rest looked up from reference TRBV16 and TRBJ2-3): GEEVAQTPKHLVRGEGQKAKLYCAPIKGHSYVFWYQQVLKNEFKFLISFQNENVFDETGMPKERFSAKCLPNSPCSLEIQATKLEDSAVYFCASSLLQGFGPQYFGPGTRLTVL.

The V call is TRBV10-3, the J call TRBJ1-1; weak D call: TRBD1 (5 bases). V dropped 10 bases and J dropped 4 bases, with 13 bases sitting between them. The CDR3 is 12 amino acids. CDR1 is ENHRY and CDR2 is SYGVKD in the germline V gene. In DNA, the CDR3 is TGTGCCACCAAGCAGGGCGGCACTGAAGCTTTCTTT. It yields the protein CATKQGGTEAFF.

The rearrangement joins TRBV6-6 to TRBJ1-6; D perhaps matches TRBD1 (6 bases). The CDR3 length is 14 residues. V lost 6 bases to trimming and J lost 10 bases, with 16 bases between them. CDR1 is MNHNY, CDR2 SVGAGI, per germline (reference sequence). The CDR3 DNA reads TGTGCCAGCAGAACCACAGGGTTTCTGTCACCCCTCCACTTT. The encoded protein is CASRTTGFLSPLHF.

The rearrangement uses TRBV27 and TRBJ2-7; the D is unclear. Per germline, CDR1 MNHEY and CDR2 SMNVEV (reference sequence). Trimming took off 2 bases at V and 4 bases at J, with 15 bases between the two ends. This CDR3 is 15 amino acids long. This chain's CDR3 is CASSLTAGLQYEQYF. For the CDR3, the DNA is TGTGCCAGCAGTTTAACCGCCGGGTTACAATACGAGCAGTACTTC.

The genes are TRBV9 and TRBJ2-1; maybe TRBD1 (6 bases). In germline, CDR1 is SGDLS, CDR2 YYNGEE. Trimming took off 4 bases at V and 3 bases at J, with 14 bases between the two ends. CDR3 length: 15 amino acids. The CDR3 DNA follows: TGTGCCAGCAGCAAAGGGGGTACGGGCTACAATGAGCAGTTCTTC. Its protein product is CASSKGGTGYNEQFF.